This record covers a single T cell receptor (beta chain). Which antigen it targets is not known. No clone much larger than this one lies a single base away; base qualities are absent. The data are from a study of shared T cell receptors in the human thymus (dated by TCRdb to the early 2020s). For context, the study as a whole: The study examined how self-reactive, shared T-cell receptor alpha chains are generated in the human thymus.

From a lookup of the germline V gene, CDR1 and CDR2 are ENHRY and SYGVKD. The CDR3 goes from the cysteine to the phenylalanine over 17 residues. CDR3 DNA only is kept here, 51 bases in frame from base 1. Between the V and J ends, shortened by 7 bases and 1 base respectively, the junction contains 22 bases. Libraries came from the immunoSEQ multiplex PCR assay. In TCRdb, the immuneACCESS table is reduced to in-frame sequences with V and J assigned. These tables do not hold every clone; where another copy was compared, an unresolved V gene accounts for under half, and the others remain unexplained. Across this sample there are roughly 660,000 clones, with approximately 90% seen only once. The ten largest account for about 0.01% of the sample. These data are also associated with another study on human thymus T cells. The second publication reports: Immunologically healthy infants undergoing open corrective cardiac surgery for congenital heart defects in Finland were used as donors. The thymus tissue came from surgical resects taken out during corrective cardiac surgery. Biased V and J gene segment usage appeared to be present in both thymic and peripheral blood repertoires. According to the related research, thymic TCR repertoires were highly overlapping among unrelated individuals. The study used under ten infant thymus samples plus four related peripheral blood samples to characterize TCR alpha and beta repertoires. Donor ages ranged from roughly 7 to 244 days, and the cohort comprised over 5 male and a couple of female infants. Thymocytes were freed from the tissue by mechanical means and kept at -70 degrees C as pellets of roughly 9.5-31 million cells. A QIAsymphony instrument was used to extract genomic DNA from frozen cell pellets. TCRB and TCRAD loci were amplified from a standardized quantity of quality-controlled genomic DNA using the immunoSEQ multiplex PCR assay. Amplicons spanned the V(D)J region at a length sufficient to cover the CDR3 and identify V and J genes. Through the commercial immunoSEQ service, the amplicons were sequenced on an Illumina platform. Primer bias and sequencing errors were corrected as previously described, and TCRAD and TCRB were defined on the basis of the IMGT database. immunoSEQ Analyzer 3.0 and VDJTools were used for repertoire analysis, which covered basic statistics, V/J segment usage, diversity estimates, rarefaction and pairwise overlap. Diversity was estimated using the Chao1, ChaoE, Efron-Thisted, Shannon and inverse Simpson indices, and was also estimated on datasets down-sampled to the size of the smallest sample. For repertoire overlap, CDR3 nucleotide sequence, V gene and J gene had to match strictly, and clustering was done by Jaccard-based multidimensional scaling. On average, thymus samples gave 750,000 to 1,000,000 unique TCRB clonotypes, whereas blood samples gave approximately 84,000.

Sequences were obtained from thymocytes. The clonotype originates from a boy under two years old with a congenital heart defect. Donor details come from another sample of the same person, matched by shared clones. Recombination connected TRBV10-3 to TRBJ1-1; the D gene is possibly TRBD1, with 5 bases matching. Here is the DNA: TGTGCCATCACCCCGGGACTCCCGGGGTGGGAGAACACTGAAGCTTTCTTT. The encoded protein is CAITPGLPGWENTEAFF.